The 30 T cell receptor beta chains given below trace back to one sample, sequenced in a study of T-cell memory formation after mild COVID-19. Each CDR3 protein gets one entry after TCRdb re-called the 5' RACE reads with MiXCR. The sample yields 140,000 or so distinct CDR3 sequences, 19% seen once. What was sequenced was PBMCs or a T cell subset sorted from them (not recorded which). The origin of the receptors is an adult woman who had mild COVID-19 (a few samples of this study predate the infection). Cell type and time point are not known.

The V call is TRBV18, the J call TRBJ1-1; D unclear. V was clipped by 7 bases and J by 0 bases, with 12 bases between them. CDR3 length: 14 residues. Germline lookup yields CDR1 KGHSH and CDR2 LQKENI. The CDR3 reads CASLTSGLNTEAFF. The CDR3, as DNA: TGTGCCAGCTTGACCAGTGGCTTGAACACTGAAGCTTTCTTT.

The chain links TRBV5-1 to TRBJ2-7; TRBD1 is a possible D gene (6 bases). Looked up from germline, CDR1 is SGHRS and CDR2 is YFSETQ. The CDR3 extends over 14 amino acids. The ends were cut back, 4 bases at V and 0 bases at J, with 11 bases in the middle. The CDR3 loop reads CASSATGNSYEQYF. CDR3 sequence (DNA): TGCGCCAGCAGCGCGACAGGAAACTCCTACGAGCAGTACTTC. Complete variable domain (other parts from reference TRBV5-1 and TRBJ2-7): KAGVTQTPRYLIKTRGQQVTLSCSPISGHRSVSWYQQTPGQGLQFLFEYFSETQRNKGNFPGRFSGRQFSNSRSEMNVSTLELGDSALYLCASSATGNSYEQYFGPGTRLTVT.

This clonotype was seen a few times. V is TRBV20-1 and J is TRBJ2-1, with 8 bases fitting TRBD2. Germline CDR1 reads DFQATT; CDR2 reads SNEGSKA (reference sequence). The junction had 8 bases not matched to a gene; V was cut back by 0 bases and J by 4 bases. This CDR3 is built from 16 residues. Here the CDR3 DNA reads TGCAGTGCTAGAGATCACACTAGCGGACTTTACAATGAGCAGTTCTTC. It encodes CSARDHTSGLYNEQFF.

The V and J genes are TRBV7-3 and TRBJ2-3; TRBD1 is a possible D gene (6 bases). The V end lost 4 bases, the J end lost 7 bases, and 9 bases lay between the germline ends. CDR3 length equals 12 residues. Germline lookup yields CDR1 SGHTA and CDR2 FQGTGA. The CDR3 region is CASSSDSHTQYF. CDR3 sequence (DNA): TGTGCCAGCAGCTCGGACAGCCATACGCAGTATTTT.

This clonotype was picked up many times. The J gene is TRBJ2-1, the V gene TRBV10-3, with unresolved D. Germline CDR1 is ENHRY and CDR2 is SYGVKD. With 3 bases removed from V and 5 bases from J, the gap between germline ends came to 8 bases. This CDR3 has 13 amino acids. The CDR3 bases are TGTGCCATCAGTGATGGGCGAAACAATGAGCAGTTCTTC. Its translation: CAISDGRNNEQFF.

The rearrangement uses TRBV7-8 and TRBJ2-1; 9 positions match TRBD1. The ends lost 4 bases at V and 9 bases at J; junction bases unmatched: 10. This CDR3 comprises 15 residues. Per germline, CDR1 SGHVS and CDR2 FQNEAQ. The CDR3, as DNA: TGTGCCAGCAGCTCTCACAGGGGGCGAGTGGTTGAGCAGTTCTTC. It encodes CASSSHRGRVVEQFF. Together with reference TRBV7-8 and TRBJ2-1, the CDR3 gives the full variable domain: GAGVSQSPRYKVAKRGQDVALRCDPISGHVSLFWYQQALGQGPEFLTYFQNEAQLDKSGLPSDRFFAERPEGSVSTLKIQRTQQEDSAVYLCASSSHRGRVVEQFFGPGTRLTVL.

V usage is TRBV29-1 and J usage is TRBJ1-1; unclear D gene. There are 12 residues in the CDR3. Trimming cost V 3 bases and J 4 bases, with 9 bases left between them. Germline V gives CDR1 SQVTM, CDR2 ANQGSEA. The CDR3 sequence: CSVDRGSTEAFF. In DNA form, the CDR3 reads TGCAGCGTTGATCGGGGAAGCACTGAAGCTTTCTTT.

This clonotype was counted between two and nine times. The rearrangement uses TRBV24-1 and TRBJ2-2; D is perhaps TRBD2 (5 bases). Germline CDR1 and CDR2: KGHDR and SFDVKD. CDR3 length: 12 amino acids. Trimming removed 9 bases from V and 5 bases from J, with 9 bases in between. The CDR3 protein is CATERGTGELFF. Here the CDR3 DNA reads TGTGCCACCGAAAGAGGGACCGGGGAGCTGTTTTTT.

This rearrangement joins TRBV5-5 to TRBJ2-3, with a tentative D call TRBD2 (5 bases). The CDR3 is made up of 15 amino acids. Trimming cost V 3 bases and J 4 bases, with 15 bases left between them. The V gene's germline CDR1 is SGHKS and CDR2 YYEKEE (reference sequence). The CDR3 reads CASSSTGIRSDTQYF. The CDR3 DNA reads as TGTGCCAGCAGCTCGACGGGGATTCGGTCAGATACGCAGTATTTT.

The sample holds a few counts of this clonotype. The DNA of the CDR3 is TGCGCCAGCAGCGCTAGCGGGAGCCCGACTAGGGCCGGGGAGCTGTTTTTT. Residues: CASSASGSPTRAGELFF. The chain has TRBV5-1 and TRBJ2-2; the match to TRBD2 covers 10 bases. J was trimmed by 6 bases and V by 4 bases; bases with no gene match: 12. The germline V gene has CDR1 SGHRS and CDR2 YFSETQ. CDR3 size: 17 residues. Complete variable domain (other parts from reference TRBV5-1 and TRBJ2-2): KAGVTQTPRYLIKTRGQQVTLSCSPISGHRSVSWYQQTPGQGLQFLFEYFSETQRNKGNFPGRFSGRQFSNSRSEMNVSTLELGDSALYLCASSASGSPTRAGELFFGEGSRLTVL.

The V and J genes are TRBV24-1 and TRBJ1-1; 9 bases line up with TRBD1. CDR1 is KGHDR, CDR2 SFDVKD, per germline. The V segment lost 4 bases and the J segment 5 bases; nucleotides outside the gene matches: 7. The CDR3 length is 15 residues. For the CDR3, the DNA is TGTGCCACCAGTGAACCTGGACAGGGGAAGACTGAAGCTTTCTTT. It yields the protein CATSEPGQGKTEAFF.

This clonotype showed up many times. The chain joins TRBV5-5 to TRBJ2-2; D might be TRBD2 (6 bases). Germline assignment: CDR1 SGHKS and CDR2 YYEKEE (reference sequence). Trimming shortened V by 4 bases and J by 4 bases, and 20 bases separated the two germline ends. The CDR3 contains 17 residues. The CDR3 DNA is TGTGCCAGCAGCAACTCGCGGGAAAAGGGACTCACCGGGGAGCTGTTTTTT. Protein product: CASSNSREKGLTGELFF.

The sample holds many counts of this clonotype. The chain recombines TRBV5-1 with TRBJ2-1; D is uncertain. This CDR3 has 13 amino acids. Germline loops: CDR1 SGHRS, CDR2 YFSETQ. V dropped 0 bases and J dropped 4 bases, with 5 bases sitting between them. CDR3 region: CASSLGSYNEQFF. In DNA, the CDR3 is TGCGCCAGCAGCTTGGGGAGTTACAATGAGCAGTTCTTC. Supplemented by reference TRBV5-1 and TRBJ2-1, the full variable domain reads KAGVTQTPRYLIKTRGQQVTLSCSPISGHRSVSWYQQTPGQGLQFLFEYFSETQRNKGNFPGRFSGRQFSNSRSEMNVSTLELGDSALYLCASSLGSYNEQFFGPGTRLTVL.

The V call is TRBV6-6, the J call TRBJ1-5, with 8 bases fitting TRBD1. The CDR3 length is 19 residues. The V and J ends lost 5 bases and 0 bases, in that order; junction bases with no gene match: 15. Germline loops: CDR1 MNHNY, CDR2 SVGAGI (reference sequence). The DNA for the CDR3 is TGTGCCAGCAGTCCCACAGGGGGTCGAGGGGCCTATAGCAATCAGCCCCAGCATTTT. Translation gives CASSPTGGRGAYSNQPQHF.

This clonotype was detected a few times. V usage is TRBV6-4 and J usage is TRBJ2-1; 11 positions agree with TRBD2. V gave up 6 bases and J gave up 7 bases; unmatched junction bases: 20. CDR1 is MRHNA, CDR2 SNTAGT, per germline. The CDR3 runs 19 residues. The CDR3 sequence: CASSGEARVAGGAGNEQFF. CDR3 nucleotides: TGTGCCAGCAGCGGAGAGGCCAGAGTAGCGGGAGGGGCAGGGAATGAGCAGTTCTTC.

This sequence joins TRBV5-1 and TRBJ2-5; 11 nucleotides align to TRBD2. The length of the CDR3 is 17 residues. Trimming took 6 bases from V and 4 from J; bases not matched to a gene: 14. Germline V gene lookup returns CDR1 SGHRS and CDR2 YFSETQ. The CDR3 here is CASTQLAGVSGGETQYF. CDR3 nucleotides: TGCGCCAGCACACAACTAGCGGGAGTTAGTGGTGGAGAGACCCAGTACTTC.

Only a few counts were recorded for this clonotype. The chain links TRBV7-2 to TRBJ2-5, with D possibly TRBD2 on 6 matching bases. Trimming pared 4 bases from V and 7 bases from J, leaving 16 bases between. In germline, CDR1 is SGHTA, CDR2 FQGNSA. The CDR3 covers 14 residues. CDR3 in DNA: TGTGCCAGCAGCTCCGGGACTCTCATAGGGACCCAGTACTTC. This codes for CASSSGTLIGTQYF.

A few counts support this clonotype. The chain employs TRBV20-1 and TRBJ2-2; 10 nucleotides agree with TRBD2. Per germline, CDR1 DFQATT and CDR2 SNEGSKA (reference sequence). The J segment lost 3 bases and the V segment lost 3 bases, leaving 7 bases of the junction unmatched. The CDR3 extends over 16 amino acids. The CDR3: CSARSTSGVYTGELFF. In nucleotides, the CDR3 is TGCAGTGCTAGGTCCACTAGCGGGGTATACACCGGGGAGCTGTTTTTT.

This clonotype was counted only a few times. The chain recombines TRBV5-6 with TRBJ2-1, with TRBD1 matching over 9 bases. V gave up 1 base and J gave up 9 bases; unmatched junction bases: 8. The CDR3 runs to 15 residues. Germline CDR1 reads SGHDT; CDR2 reads YYEEEE. CDR3 nucleotides: TGTGCCAGCAGCTTGACTTCCACAGGGGGCGGTGAGCAGTTCTTC. Protein product: CASSLTSTGGGEQFF.

The CDR3 DNA is TGTGCCAGCAGCTTAAAGGGAGGGGGCACTGAAGCTTTCTTT. It encodes CASSLKGGGTEAFF. The rearrangement links TRBV7-2 to TRBJ1-1; a possible D gene is TRBD1 (6 bases). CDR3 size: 14 residues. V lost 2 bases and J lost 4, with 11 bases in between. Germline V gives CDR1 SGHTA, CDR2 FQGNSA.

V usage is TRBV5-1 and J usage is TRBJ2-3; tentatively, D is TRBD2 (5 bases). The CDR3 totals 13 residues. Germline CDR1 reads SGHRS; CDR2 reads YFSETQ. Trimming shortened V by 1 base and J by 10 bases, and 13 bases separated the two germline ends. The DNA of the CDR3 is TGCGCCAGCAGCTTGAGTAGCGATGCGGCGCAGTATTTT. Residues: CASSLSSDAAQYF.

The V and J genes are TRBV12-3 or TRBV12-4 and TRBJ2-7; 11 bases agree with TRBD1. The J segment lost 6 bases and the V segment lost 4 bases, leaving 5 bases of the junction unmatched. The CDR3 is 14 amino acids. CDR3: CASSWGQGVSEQYF. For the CDR3, the DNA is TGTGCCAGCAGTTGGGGACAGGGGGTCTCCGAGCAGTACTTC.

V usage is TRBV28 and J usage is TRBJ2-1; TRBD1 matches at 10 bases. This CDR3 comprises 16 residues. Germline CDR1 is MDHEN and CDR2 is SYDVKM. V lost 4 bases to trimming and J lost 8 bases; unmatched junction nucleotides: 11. This CDR3 reads CASSSAGTGDWDEQFF. The CDR3 DNA reads TGTGCCAGCAGTTCCGCCGGGACAGGGGATTGGGATGAGCAGTTCTTC.

This clonotype was counted a few times. The V and J genes are TRBV7-8 and TRBJ2-3; TRBD2 is a possible D gene (5 bases). V lost 8 bases and J lost 1, with 10 bases in between. This CDR3 contains 13 residues. Germline loops: CDR1 SGHVS, CDR2 FQNEAQ. The CDR3 protein is CASLPAGTDTQYF. Written as DNA, the CDR3 is TGTGCCAGCTTACCAGCGGGCACAGATACGCAGTATTTT.

This clonotype came up a few times. The V gene is TRBV5-5, the J gene TRBJ2-1, with 8 positions matching TRBD2. Germline CDR1 is SGHKS and CDR2 is YYEKEE (reference sequence). V shed 0 bases and J 10 bases; nucleotides not matched to a gene: 3. The CDR3 loop spans 13 amino acids. The DNA of the CDR3 is TGTGCCAGCAGCTTGGCGGGGGGGCGGGAGCAGTTCTTC. Encoded protein: CASSLAGGREQFF.

The chain carries TRBV10-2 and TRBJ1-1; tentative D call: TRBD1 (6 bases). Trimming removed 6 bases from V and 6 bases from J, with 17 bases in between. The CDR3 length is 14 residues. Germline V gene data show CDR1 as WSHSY and CDR2 as SAAADI. As DNA, the CDR3 is TGCGCCAGCAGGGCCGAAACAGGGACTTCTGAAGCTTTCTTT. Translated: CASRAETGTSEAFF.

The chain has TRBV7-2 and TRBJ1-4; D is uncertain. V was pared by 5 bases and J by 7 bases, with 23 bases between. From germline, CDR1 is SGHTA and CDR2 FQGNSA. The CDR3 extends over 17 amino acids. The chain's CDR3 is CASSRMNRDLGGEKLFF. CDR3 DNA: TGTGCCAGCAGCCGAATGAACCGGGATCTCGGCGGTGAAAAACTGTTTTTT.

This chain links TRBV7-9 with TRBJ1-2; the D is unclear. Trimming pared 3 bases from V and 8 bases from J, leaving 13 bases between. The germline V gene has CDR1 SEHNR and CDR2 FQNEAQ (reference sequence). There are 13 residues in the CDR3. CDR3 DNA: TGTGCCAGCAGCTTTGGTCGTAGGGAAGGCTACACCTTC. Translated, it gives CASSFGRREGYTF.

This clonotype showed up just a few times. The chain carries TRBV7-2 and TRBJ2-7; 13 nucleotides match TRBD2. From germline, CDR1 is SGHTA and CDR2 FQGNSA. The V and J ends lost 8 bases and 8 bases, in that order; junction bases with no gene match: 6. This CDR3 has 13 amino acids. CDR3 in amino acids: CASGLAGDPKQYF. CDR3 DNA: TGTGCCAGCGGACTAGCGGGGGATCCTAAGCAGTACTTC.

The V gene is TRBV4-1, the J gene TRBJ2-1; 7 nucleotides align to TRBD1. Looked up from germline, CDR1 is MGHRA and CDR2 is YSYEKL. The V segment lost 0 bases and the J segment 16 bases; nucleotides outside the gene matches: 21. The CDR3 runs to 17 residues. CDR3 nucleotide sequence: TGCGCCAGCAGCCAAGATTTCCCGGGGACAGTAGAATTATTACAATTCTTC. Protein sequence: CASSQDFPGTVELLQFF.